This T cell receptor (beta chain) was recovered during a study of memory CD8 T cells in hepatitis C reinfection. Looking at the study overall: A couple of donors cleared primary HCV but became chronic after reinfection. HCV reinfection meant a positive HCV RNA test after two negative tests at least 60 days apart. Pre-reinfection samples were taken 55 to 20 weeks before detection.

Clones were read by immunoSEQ multiplex PCR, and TCRdb kept only the in-frame ones, dropping some. The profile shows 50,000 or so clones, roughly 91% of them singletons. Time point noted: pre-reinfection, 55 to 20 weeks before reinfection detection. TCR sequencing was done directly ex vivo on sorted cells, without expansion in vitro. Germline V gene data show CDR1 as GTSNPN and CDR2 as SVGIG (reference sequence). This CDR3 spans 15 amino acids. With V trimmed by 2 bases and J by 8 bases, 9 bases remained unmatched. The TCR sequence derives from a man in his late teens or twenties with hepatitis C virus infection. The chain combines TRBV30 with TRBJ2-1; 10 nucleotides line up with TRBD1. The sample consisted of naive CD8+ T cells sorted from blood. The CDR3 reads CAWSWGQGLQDEQFF. DNA of the CDR3: TGTGCCTGGAGTTGGGGACAGGGGCTTCAGGATGAGCAGTTCTTC.